The 24 T cell receptor beta chains reported below all come from one sample, sequenced in a study of CD8 T cells in Susac syndrome. Reverse transcription used roughly 0.45 to 1 ug RNA and random hexamers. TCRdb reprocessed the immunoSEQ multiplex PCR reads with MiXCR, giving one entry per CDR3 protein. The top ten hold 0.75% of the sample, which has about 53,000 distinct CDR3 sequences, over 90% seen once. Sequencing was carried out using CD8+ T cells from PBMCs. The receptors come from a human donor with Susac syndrome.

This clonotype qualifies as medium-sized. The chain has TRBV4-3 and TRBJ1-2; D is ambiguous. The CDR3 spans 15 residues. The ends were cut back, 0 bases at V and 4 bases at J, with 12 bases in the middle. In germline, CDR1 is LGHNA, CDR2 YSLEER. The CDR3 sequence is CASSQEFEVGYGYTF. The CDR3 region has the DNA TGCGCCAGCAGCCAAGAATTCGAAGTAGGCTATGGCTACACCTTC.

The V gene is TRBV30, the J gene TRBJ2-2; 12 bases align to TRBD2. Losses at the gene ends were 0 bases for V and 1 base for J; bases not matched to a gene: 6. The CDR3 has 18 residues. Germline CDR1 reads GTSNPN; CDR2 reads SVGIG (reference sequence). The CDR3 DNA reads as TGTGCCTGGAGTGTACGGCTAGCGGGGGGGCTGAACACCGGGGAGCTGTTTTTT. Protein product: CAWSVRLAGGLNTGELFF.

The chain has TRBV20-1 and TRBJ1-2; possible D gene TRBD1, 5 bases. From germline, CDR1 is DFQATT and CDR2 SNEGSKA (reference sequence). V was pared by 6 bases and J by 3 bases, with 14 bases between. The CDR3 sequence is 13 residues long. The CDR3 loop is CSATSGEDYGYTF. The CDR3, as DNA: TGCAGTGCCACCTCGGGGGAAGACTATGGCTACACCTTC.

The V call is TRBV9, the J call TRBJ1-4; D possibly corresponds to TRBD1 (5 bases). The germline gives CDR1 SGDLS, CDR2 YYNGEE. The V gene lost 4 bases and the J gene lost 1 base, with 11 bases spanning the gap. The CDR3 spans 15 residues. For the CDR3, the DNA is TGTGCCAGCAGCTCCCGCGGGGGAACTAATGAAAAACTGTTTTTT. Translation gives CASSSRGGTNEKLFF. The full variable domain, completed using reference TRBV9 and TRBJ1-4, is DSGVTQTPKHLITATGQRVTLRCSPRSGDLSVYWYQQSLDQGLQFLIQYYNGEERAKGNILERFSAQQFPDLHSELNLSSLELGDSALYFCASSSRGGTNEKLFFGSGTQLSVL.

The J gene is TRBJ2-7, the V gene TRBV14; 8 nucleotides line up with TRBD1. Losses at the gene ends were 4 bases for V and 3 bases for J; bases not matched to a gene: 5. CDR1 and CDR2 (germline): SGHDN, FVKESK. This CDR3 contains 14 residues. The CDR3 DNA is TGTGCCAGCAGCCCCTGGACAGGGAACTACGAGCAGTACTTC. Translating gives CASSPWTGNYEQYF.

This chain links TRBV25-1 with TRBJ1-2; D is possibly TRBD1 (6 bases). In germline, CDR1 is MGHDK, CDR2 SYGVNS. This CDR3 contains 12 residues. V was pared by 4 bases and J by 6 bases, with 9 bases between. The CDR3 nucleotides are TGTGCCAGCAGTGTGGGGGCGGATGGCTACACCTTC. Its translation: CASSVGADGYTF.

The chain links TRBV5-6 to TRBJ2-3; 8 bases match TRBD1. In germline, CDR1 is SGHDT, CDR2 YYEEEE. Trimming took 0 bases from V and 4 from J; bases not matched to a gene: 7. This CDR3 region has 16 residues. CDR3 bases: TGTGCCAGCAGCTTGGAGTCAGGGGGCGACGCAGATACGCAGTATTTT. It yields the protein CASSLESGGDADTQYF.

The chain recombines TRBV27 with TRBJ1-6; no reliable D call. The CDR3 runs 14 residues. V shed 3 bases and J shed 0 bases, with 3 bases lying between them. Germline lookup yields CDR1 MNHEY and CDR2 SMNVEV (reference sequence). The CDR3 DNA follows: TGTGCCAGCAGTTTTAGCTCCTATAATTCACCCCTCCACTTT. Encoded protein: CASSFSSYNSPLHF.

The rearrangement joins TRBV13 to TRBJ2-7, with D unresolved. Trimming took off 5 bases at V and 0 bases at J, with 5 bases between the two ends. The CDR3 is made up of 12 amino acids. CDR1 PRHDT and CDR2 FYEKMQ come from the germline V gene (reference sequence). CDR3 DNA sequence: TGTGCCAGCAGCCATAGCTCCTACGAGCAGTACTTC. Translating it yields CASSHSSYEQYF.

This chain connects TRBV5-6 to TRBJ2-1, with 10 bases fitting TRBD2. Per the germline V gene, CDR1 is SGHDT and CDR2 is YYEEEE. The junction had 3 bases not matched to a gene; V was cut back by 4 bases and J by 2 bases. The CDR3 totals 15 residues. The CDR3 region is CASSQSGGAYNEQFF. DNA of the CDR3: TGTGCCAGCAGCCAGAGCGGGGGGGCCTACAATGAGCAGTTCTTC.

The J gene is TRBJ1-3, the V gene TRBV13; D perhaps matches TRBD1 (5 bases). CDR1 is PRHDT, CDR2 FYEKMQ, per germline (reference sequence). The CDR3 is made up of 14 amino acids. With 5 bases removed from V and 0 bases from J, the gap between germline ends came to 8 bases. In DNA, the CDR3 is TGTGCCAGCAGCGAGGGGTTCTCTGGAAACACCATATATTTT. It specifies CASSEGFSGNTIYF.

The V gene is TRBV20-1, the J gene TRBJ2-3; D unresolved. The V and J ends lost 8 bases and 9 bases respectively, with 9 bases between them. CDR1 and CDR2 from the germline V gene are DFQATT and SNEGSKA (reference sequence). This CDR3 region has 9 residues. The CDR3 here is CSPGRTQYF. The CDR3 region has the DNA TGCAGTCCCGGTCGCACGCAGTATTTT.

The chain recombines TRBV6-5 with TRBJ2-1; 7 bases match TRBD2. This CDR3 is 15 amino acids long. V gave up 0 bases and J gave up 4 bases; unmatched junction bases: 3. Germline V CDR1 and CDR2: MNHEY, SVGAGI. The CDR3 reads CASSYSVGGYNEQFF. CDR3 sequence (DNA): TGTGCCAGCAGTTACTCGGTGGGGGGGTACAATGAGCAGTTCTTC.

The rearrangement links TRBV9 to TRBJ2-1; D possibly corresponds to TRBD2 (5 bases). CDR1 and CDR2 from the germline V gene are SGDLS and YYNGEE. The CDR3 spans 15 residues. The germline V and J ends were trimmed by 3 bases and 0 bases, with 10 bases remaining between them. The CDR3 DNA reads as TGTGCCAGCAGCGGAAGCGGAGACTCCTACAATGAGCAGTTCTTC. This encodes CASSGSGDSYNEQFF.

The chain combines TRBV20-1 with TRBJ2-5; possible D gene TRBD2, 5 bases. Germline CDR1 reads DFQATT; CDR2 reads SNEGSKA (reference sequence). The CDR3 runs 15 residues. V lost 6 bases and J lost 4, with 21 bases in between. The chain's CDR3 is CSARVGTSARETQYF. For the CDR3, the DNA is TGCAGTGCGAGGGTGGGCACCTCGGCGAGAGAGACCCAGTACTTC.

The chain recombines TRBV7-3 with TRBJ2-3; TRBD2 matches 7 bases. After removal of 3 bases from V and 4 bases from J, the junction contained 7 bases not matched to a gene. Per germline, CDR1 SGHTA and CDR2 FQGTGA. CDR3 size: 15 residues. CDR3 DNA: TGTGCCAGCAGCTTCGGACTAGGAATCCCAGATACGCAGTATTTT. Residues: CASSFGLGIPDTQYF.

This chain links TRBV9 with TRBJ1-2; 8 bases are a match to TRBD1. Unmatched junction bases numbered 9, after V lost 1 base and J lost 4 bases. Germline assignment: CDR1 SGDLS and CDR2 YYNGEE. This CDR3 is built from 16 residues. CDR3 in amino acids: CASSVNSGTGPYGYTF. The CDR3 DNA is TGTGCCAGCAGCGTAAACAGCGGGACAGGTCCCTATGGCTACACCTTC.

The chain employs TRBV24-1 and TRBJ1-2; TRBD1 matches 9 bases. CDR1 and CDR2 (germline): KGHDR, SFDVKD. V lost 5 bases and J lost 4; bases outside the gene matches: 1. The CDR3 is made up of 13 amino acids. The chain's CDR3 is CATSGGQGYGYTF. The DNA for the CDR3 is TGTGCCACCAGTGGGGGACAGGGCTATGGCTACACCTTC.

This chain joins TRBV12-3 or TRBV12-4 and TRBJ1-1; no firm D call. This CDR3 is built from 13 residues. The germline V and J ends were trimmed by 6 bases and 0 bases, with 8 bases remaining between them. CDR3 nucleotide sequence: TGTGCCAGCAGCAGGACCCTGAACACTGAAGCTTTCTTT. Amino acids: CASSRTLNTEAFF.

Here the CDR3 reads CASSARDLYGYTF. In nucleotides, the CDR3 is TGTGCCAGCAGCGCCCGGGACCTATATGGCTACACCTTC. V usage is TRBV9 and J usage is TRBJ1-2; possibly TRBD1 for D (5 bases). From germline, CDR1 is SGDLS and CDR2 YYNGEE. Trimming cost V 3 bases and J 5 bases, with 11 bases left between them. CDR3 length equals 13 residues.

V usage is TRBV5-6 and J usage is TRBJ2-5; D possibly corresponds to TRBD1 (7 bases). The CDR3 runs to 16 residues. Per germline, CDR1 SGHDT and CDR2 YYEEEE. V shed 5 bases and J shed 0 bases, with 17 bases lying between them. The CDR3 is CASRLWRGLHQETQYF. The CDR3 DNA follows: TGTGCCAGCAGATTGTGGAGGGGGCTCCACCAAGAGACCCAGTACTTC.

This sequence joins TRBV3-1 and TRBJ1-6; D possibly corresponds to TRBD1 (5 bases). The CDR3 covers 15 residues. Germline V CDR1 and CDR2: LGHDT, YNNKEL (reference sequence). Trimming took 4 bases from V and 7 from J, leaving 14 bases between them. The CDR3 sequence: CASSRSGTRNSPLHF. CDR3 in DNA: TGTGCCAGCAGCCGGAGCGGGACGAGGAATTCACCCCTCCACTTT.

V gene TRBV9 combines with J gene TRBJ2-5; 11 bases match TRBD2. Trimming removed 3 bases from V and 4 bases from J; junction bases left unmatched: 5. Per germline, CDR1 SGDLS and CDR2 YYNGEE. There are 15 residues in the CDR3. For the CDR3, the DNA is TGTGCCAGCAGCGCGACTAGCGGGATTGGAGAGACCCAGTACTTC. Its protein product is CASSATSGIGETQYF.

J is TRBJ2-7 and V is TRBV19; 9 bases fit TRBD1. CDR1 LNHDA and CDR2 SQIVND come from the germline V gene (reference sequence). V dropped 4 bases and J dropped 5; count of bases not matched to a gene: 12. The length of the CDR3 is 16 residues. The CDR3 sequence: CASSTRTGGFFDEQYF. DNA of the CDR3: TGTGCCAGTAGTACCCGAACAGGGGGCTTTTTCGACGAGCAGTACTTC.